This T cell receptor beta chain originates from a study of vaccination and CD4 T cells after COVID-19 (dated by TCRdb to 2022 to 2024). With regard to the full study: The convalescent cohort comprised six males and four females, including two Hispanic individuals, seven Caucasians, two Asians and one multiracial person. Post-COVID blood samples were collected from convalescent patients a median of around 100 days after diagnosis, with a range of roughly 35 to 161 days. Memory CD4+ T cell crossreactivity between SARS-CoV-2 and common cold coronavirus spike proteins was assessed at the TCR clonotype level in an earlier paper using these donors. Post-vaccine blood samples were taken a median of around 68 days after the second vaccine dose, with a range of roughly 13 to 250 days. In about 11 COVID-19 convalescent patients and 4 infection-naive healthy vaccine recipients, the spike-specific CD4+ TCR repertoire before mRNA vaccination was compared with the repertoire after mRNA vaccination. The cultures were stimulated with overlapping spike peptide pools from SARS-CoV-2 and from the common cold coronaviruses HCoV-NL63, HCoV-OC43 and HCoV-229E. Two doses of either the Pfizer-BioNTech BNT162b2 vaccine (n=8) or the Moderna mRNA-1273 vaccine (n=2) were administered to participants. In control cultures, a CEFX viral epitope pool was used as positive control, an HIV-1 Nef peptide pool was used as negative control, or no peptide was added. Overall study outcomes, separate from this receptor: Only a relatively small number of convalescent patients were included in the study, and early timepoints following natural infection were not analyzed. Nearly all vaccine-specific clones in convalescent patients (304 of 307) were mono-reactive for SARS-CoV-2 spike rather than cross-reactive with common cold coronaviruses. Although the median number of SARS-CoV-2-reactive clonotypes went up from roughly 23 after infection to around 39 after vaccination, the increase was not significant. In convalescent patients, a median around 90% of post-vaccine SARS-CoV-2-reactive clones were detected only after vaccination, and vaccine-specific priming was suggested by this finding.

Measured from the cysteine to the phenylalanine, the CDR3 is 11 residues long. The entry retains the CDR3 DNA only, 33 bases that are in frame from base 1. A distance of 9 bases separates the germline ends of V and J, which lose 3 bases and 7 bases respectively. CDR1 and CDR2 are read off the germline V gene (reference sequence) as DFQATT and SNEGSKA. Libraries were prepared through PCR. TCR sequencing of DNA from cultured CD4+ T cells used the Oncomine TCR Beta short-read assay at the Johns Hopkins FTIC core. Genomic DNA was extracted from the cultured CD4+ T cells with the QIAamp micro DNA kit. Oncomine TCR Beta libraries from cultured CD4+ T cells were pooled with unique dual indexes and sequenced on an Illumina iSeq 100. The study's own analysis went as follows. Non-productive sequences were removed, and CDR3s not starting with C, not ending with F or W, or shorter than 7 amino acids were discarded. The MANAFEST web application was used to identify antigen-specific clonotypes by comparing peptide-stimulated wells against reference wells and other culture wells. An FDR below 0.05, an odds ratio above 5, and a productive frequency above 0.1% in at least two of three replicate wells were required for clones to be considered positive. A clonotype was classed as cross-reactive if the clonotype showed significant expansion both in SARS-CoV-2 spike wells and in at least one common cold coronavirus spike condition. CDR3 homology was assessed with Levenshtein distances (stringdist) and unrooted phylogenetic trees (ape) in R version 3.6.1. TCRdb cleaned the public reads at Q25 with fastp, built clones with MiXCR and kept in-frame beta chains. Every distinct CDR3 protein forms one entry, paired with its most common genes and DNA. TCRdb's processing, not the authors', yielded these V and J calls. For this sample the table gives 6,000 to 9,000 distinct CDR3 sequences, of which about 30% were detected only once. The ten largest clones capture around 26% of the sample.

Worth noting for this clonotype: The antigen it recognizes is unknown. Base quality data are lacking; no much larger clone is found one base away.

This specimen's treatment or condition label, interpreted: roughly 11-day PBMC culture with coronavirus spike peptide pools or control peptides (ViraFEST assay). CD4+ T cells from unexposed donors were collected before the COVID-19 pandemic (2011-2018). The ViraFEST assay, used in the study, expanded antigen-specific T cells with peptide pools and then identified the expanded clonotypes through TCR sequencing. Each well held two million PBMCs cultured with 9 to 10 ug/ml peptide pools in IMDM containing approximately 5% human AB serum and roughly 9.3 IU/ml IL-2. On days 3 and 7, half of the culture medium was replaced with fresh IL-2-containing medium. After around 10 days of culture, CD4+ T cells were isolated by negative selection with the EasySep CD4+ T cell isolation kit. As cell number allowed, CD4+ T cells from unexposed donors were tested for reactivity to SARS-CoV-2 S and N and to four common cold coronavirus spike pools. Ficoll-Paque Plus gradient centrifugation was used to isolate PBMCs from whole blood, and the isolated PBMCs were then either used fresh or cryopreserved at -140C. Each culture condition was generally run in triplicate wells. The leukapheresis product for the unexposed donors was obtained through commercial purchase.

The sequenced sample was CD4+ T cells from blood, cultured in vitro. The chain joins TRBV20-1 to TRBJ1-1, with the identity of the D gene unclear. This clonotype was sampled from a human donor in good health. The CDR3 amino acid sequence is: CSARYGFEAFF. The nucleotide sequence reads as follows: TGCAGTGCTAGGTATGGGTTTGAAGCTTTCTTT.